These 2 T cell receptor beta chains originate from one sample sequenced in a study of blood T cell repertoires in COVID-19. Generated by immunoSEQ multiplex PCR, the TCRdb table keeps only in-frame clones and is missing some. The table shows around 30,000 clones, with 85% occurring only once. Sequenced material: peripheral blood. These TCRs come from a man in his 60s with active COVID-19.

This chain links TRBV11-3 with TRBJ2-3, with D uncertain. Germline lookup yields CDR1 SGHNT and CDR2 YENEEA. The CDR3 spans 12 residues. The V end was cut by 5 bases, the J end by 2 bases, with 5 bases between. The CDR3 region is CASSPFTDTQYF. CDR3 in DNA: TGTGCCAGCAGCCCTTTCACAGATACGCAGTATTTT.

This rearrangement joins TRBV7-8 to TRBJ2-2; 7 bases fit TRBD2. V was clipped by 7 bases and J by 3 bases; unmatched bases: 11. The CDR3 has 16 residues. Germline V CDR1 and CDR2: SGHVS, FQNEAQ. CDR3 sequence reads: CASKPLTSPYTGELFF. The DNA of the CDR3 is TGTGCCAGCAAACCCCTGACTAGCCCCTACACCGGGGAGCTGTTTTTT.